These 27 T cell receptor beta chains originate from one sample sequenced in a study of blood T cell repertoires in COVID-19. Data came from immunoSEQ multiplex PCR; TCRdb stores just in-frame clones and leaves some out. The profile shows over 250,000 clones, about 88% of them singletons. The sample consisted of peripheral blood. The receptors were gathered from a man aged 60 to 69 who had recovered from COVID-19.

V gene TRBV13 combines with J gene TRBJ2-5; 14 bases map to TRBD2. V lost 4 bases to trimming and J lost 3 bases; unmatched junction nucleotides: 10. Germline lookup yields CDR1 PRHDT and CDR2 FYEKMQ (reference sequence). This CDR3 spans 18 amino acids. CDR3 region: CASSSPRLAGGLEETQYF. Here the CDR3 DNA reads TGTGCCAGCAGCTCGCCTCGACTAGCGGGGGGGTTGGAAGAGACCCAGTACTTC. Together with reference TRBV13 and TRBJ2-5, the CDR3 gives the full variable domain: AAGVIQSPRHLIKEKRETATLKCYPIPRHDTVYWYQQGPGQDPQFLISFYEKMQSDKGSIPDRFSAQQFSDYHSELNMSSLELGDSALYFCASSSPRLAGGLEETQYFGPGTRLLVL.

This clone was counted once. This sequence joins TRBV30 and TRBJ1-1; D gene uncertain. The length of the CDR3 is 14 residues. Trimming stripped 0 bases from V and 0 bases from J, with 8 bases between. Germline-derived CDR1 and CDR2 are GTSNPN and SVGIG (reference sequence). The CDR3 region has the DNA TGTGCCTGGAGTGTTGGCAGTTTGAACACTGAAGCTTTCTTT. Translation gives CAWSVGSLNTEAFF.

The rearrangement links TRBV19 to TRBJ1-5; 7 bases line up with TRBD1. CDR3 length equals 14 residues. The J segment lost 3 bases and the V segment lost 7 bases, leaving 6 bases of the junction unmatched. Looked up from germline, CDR1 is LNHDA and CDR2 is SQIVND (reference sequence). The chain's CDR3 is CASTWGTVNQPQHF. The CDR3, as DNA: TGTGCCAGTACCTGGGGGACAGTCAATCAGCCCCAGCATTTT.

This chain links TRBV30 with TRBJ1-4; D unresolved. The CDR3 totals 15 residues. With 3 bases removed from V and 8 bases from J, the gap between germline ends came to 19 bases. Germline V gene data show CDR1 as GTSNPN and CDR2 as SVGIG (reference sequence). CDR3 region: CAWRLGSGVVEKLFF. Written as DNA, the CDR3 is TGTGCCTGGAGGCTGGGGAGCGGGGTGGTCGAAAAACTGTTTTTT. Variable domain in full (rest from reference TRBV30 and TRBJ1-4): SQTIHQWPATLVQPVGSPLSLECTVEGTSNPNLYWYRQAAGRGLQLLFYSVGIGQISSEVPQNLSASRPQDRQFILSSKKLLLSDSGFYLCAWRLGSGVVEKLFFGSGTQLSVL.

This clone was seen only once. The rearrangement links TRBV27 to TRBJ1-1; perhaps TRBD1 as D (5 bases). Germline values: CDR1 MNHEY, CDR2 SMNVEV (reference sequence). The CDR3 runs 16 residues. V was cut by 5 bases and J by 3 bases, with 19 bases left in between. The CDR3 reads CASSPRPRARDTEAFF. The CDR3 nucleotides read TGTGCCAGCAGTCCCCGGCCCAGGGCCCGGGACACTGAAGCTTTCTTT.

The chain couples TRBV3-1 (or the pseudogene TRBV3-2) to TRBJ2-3; 9 bases line up with TRBD2. Germline lookup yields CDR1 LGHDT and CDR2 YNNKEL (reference sequence). This CDR3 is 20 amino acids long. V shed 2 bases, J shed 4 bases, and the junction held 19 bases outside the gene matches. The DNA for the CDR3 is TGTGCCAGCAGCCAAACCGGGCGGCGGGGGGGCCGACGAGCTTCAGATACGCAGTATTTT. It yields the protein CASSQTGRRGGRRASDTQYF.

V is TRBV6-6 and J is TRBJ2-1; possibly TRBD2 for D (6 bases). The germline V and J ends were trimmed by 4 bases and 9 bases, with 10 bases remaining between them. Germline V CDR1 and CDR2: MNHNY, SVGAGI (reference sequence). This CDR3 is built from 12 residues. The CDR3 protein is CASSSRGGEQFF. The CDR3 region has the DNA TGTGCCAGCAGTTCCCGGGGAGGTGAGCAGTTCTTC.

The gene calls are TRBV24-1 and TRBJ2-3; 10 bases are shared with TRBD1. Germline lookup yields CDR1 KGHDR and CDR2 SFDVKD. The junction had 8 bases not matched to a gene; V was cut back by 3 bases and J by 3 bases. This CDR3 spans 17 amino acids. The CDR3 sequence: CATSDPEPGQGTDTQYF. CDR3 sequence (DNA): TGTGCCACCAGTGATCCGGAACCGGGACAGGGGACAGATACGCAGTATTTT.

This clone was seen a handful of times. V usage is TRBV4-1 and J usage is TRBJ1-2; perhaps TRBD1 as D (6 bases). CDR1 is MGHRA, CDR2 YSYEKL, per germline. The CDR3 has 16 amino acids. V lost 5 bases and J lost 7, with 23 bases in between. CDR3 residues: CASSFPRGGEWVGYTF. CDR3 DNA sequence: TGCGCCAGCAGCTTCCCCCGGGGGGGCGAATGGGTTGGCTACACCTTC.

The chain is built from TRBV7-2 and TRBJ1-3; tentatively, D is TRBD1 (6 bases). The CDR3 sequence is 15 residues long. Between the trimmed V and J ends, which lost 5 bases and 2 bases, there was a span of 13 bases. Germline lookup yields CDR1 SGHTA and CDR2 FQGNSA. The CDR3 region is CASSLDRSAGNTIYF. The CDR3, as DNA: TGTGCCAGCAGCCTAGACAGGAGTGCTGGAAACACCATATATTTT.

V usage is TRBV5-1 and J usage is TRBJ2-7; 9 bases map to TRBD2. V shed 1 base, J shed 2 bases, and the junction held 7 bases outside the gene matches. CDR3 size: 16 residues. Germline lookup yields CDR1 SGHRS and CDR2 YFSETQ. In DNA form, the CDR3 reads TGCGCCAGCAGCTTGAGGAGAGCGGGGGGCCCCTACGAGCAGTACTTC. Protein sequence: CASSLRRAGGPYEQYF.

V gene TRBV19 combines with J gene TRBJ1-3, with 7 bases fitting TRBD1. The CDR3 spans 17 residues. Per germline, CDR1 LNHDA and CDR2 SQIVND (reference sequence). Germline trimming cut 4 bases from V and 2 bases from J; bases unmatched to any gene: 11. CDR3 nucleotide sequence: TGTGCCAGTAGTACACGAAGACAGGGAGCTGCTGGAAACACCATATATTTT. This translates into CASSTRRQGAAGNTIYF.

This clone was recorded only once. The chain is built from TRBV7-6 and TRBJ2-2, with 9 bases lining up with TRBD1. Germline V lookup: CDR1 SGHVS, CDR2 FNYEAQ. This CDR3 region has 16 residues. V lost 1 base, J lost 3 bases, and 3 bases stayed unmatched. The CDR3 here is CASSLEGQGYTGELFF. The CDR3 DNA is TGTGCCAGCAGCTTAGAGGGACAGGGCTACACCGGGGAGCTGTTTTTT.

This clone has a handful of counts. This chain uses TRBV7-2 with TRBJ1-1; D is unclear. CDR1 SGHTA and CDR2 FQGNSA come from the germline V gene. Trimming removed 5 bases at V and 0 bases at J, with 7 bases between. This CDR3 region has 13 residues. Here the CDR3 reads CASSTQLNTEAFF. The CDR3 nucleotides read TGTGCCAGCAGCACCCAGTTGAACACTGAAGCTTTCTTT.

This clone occurred once. This chain connects TRBV5-6 to TRBJ1-5, with D tentatively TRBD1 (6 bases). CDR3 length: 17 amino acids. The V gene lost 0 bases and the J gene lost 6 bases, with 19 bases spanning the gap. Germline CDR1 is SGHDT and CDR2 is YYEEEE. CDR3 sequence: CASSLAGGGPGGQPQHF. In DNA, the CDR3 is TGTGCCAGCAGCTTGGCGGGGGGGGGCCCCGGCGGTCAGCCCCAGCATTTT. The full variable domain, its missing parts supplied by reference TRBV5-6 and TRBJ1-5, is DAGVTQSPTHLIKTRGQQVTLRCSPKSGHDTVSWYQQALGQGPQFIFQYYEEEERQRGNFPDRFSGHQFPNYSSELNVNALLLGDSALYLCASSLAGGGPGGQPQHFGDGTRLSIL.

The rearrangement uses TRBV6-4 and TRBJ2-3; TRBD2 agrees at 9 bases. The CDR3 length is 15 residues. CDR1 and CDR2 (germline): MRHNA, SNTAGT. Trimming removed 3 bases from V and 1 base from J; junction bases left unmatched: 2. The CDR3 sequence is CASSEAGGGTDTQYF. The CDR3 DNA reads TGTGCCAGCAGTGAGGCGGGGGGGGGCACAGATACGCAGTATTTT.

This clone has only one observation. The rearrangement links TRBV15 to TRBJ1-5; 8 bases agree with TRBD1. Germline V gene lookup returns CDR1 LNHNV and CDR2 YYDKDF (reference sequence). The CDR3 runs 16 residues. J was trimmed by 4 bases and V by 5 bases; bases with no gene match: 10. The CDR3 region is CATSGLLQGANQPQHF. The CDR3 DNA is TGTGCCACCAGCGGACTACTTCAGGGGGCAAATCAGCCCCAGCATTTT.

The V gene is TRBV2, the J gene TRBJ2-1; 10 bases line up with TRBD2. Germline lookup yields CDR1 SNHLY and CDR2 FYNNEI. The CDR3 is made up of 14 amino acids. The ends lost 11 bases at V and 4 bases at J; junction bases unmatched: 8. The CDR3 DNA reads TGTGCCTCAGGAATGACTAGCGGGTACAATGAGCAGTTCTTC. The encoded protein is CASGMTSGYNEQFF.

The chain recombines TRBV3-1 (or the pseudogene TRBV3-2) with TRBJ2-7, with TRBD1 matching 12 bases. This CDR3 is 18 amino acids long. Per germline, CDR1 LGHDT and CDR2 YNNKEL (reference sequence). V gave up 1 base and J gave up 1 base; unmatched junction bases: 8. The CDR3 DNA reads TGTGCCAGCAGCCAAGTTTGGGACAGGGGGCCCGTATCCTACGAGCAGTACTTC. Its translation: CASSQVWDRGPVSYEQYF.

The chain combines TRBV27 with TRBJ1-2, with 11 bases that match TRBD1. V was clipped by 10 bases and J by 4 bases; unmatched bases: 14. This CDR3 contains 16 residues. Germline V CDR1 and CDR2: MNHEY, SMNVEV (reference sequence). CDR3 bases: TGTGCCACCTCGGGGACAGGGGGGATTTCCGGCTATGGCTACACCTTC. This translates into CATSGTGGISGYGYTF.

This chain links TRBV7-9 with TRBJ2-3, with D perhaps TRBD1 (5 bases). V lost 2 bases, J lost 4 bases, and 13 bases lay in between. Germline CDR1 and CDR2: SEHNR and FQNEAQ (reference sequence). This CDR3 spans 15 amino acids. DNA of the CDR3: TGTGCCAGCAGCTTAAGGCAGGGCGTTCCAGATACGCAGTATTTT. It translates to CASSLRQGVPDTQYF.

V usage is TRBV4-2 and J usage is TRBJ2-7, with D unclear. The V end was cut by 1 base, the J end by 2 bases, with 18 bases between. This CDR3 is built from 17 residues. Germline loops: CDR1 LGHNA, CDR2 YNFKEQ. CDR3 amino acids: CASSQGFSGHLAYEQYF. CDR3 DNA: TGTGCCAGCAGCCAAGGATTTTCAGGCCACTTAGCCTACGAGCAGTACTTC.

The rearrangement joins TRBV19 to TRBJ1-1; D unclear. The ends were cut back, 5 bases at V and 2 bases at J, with 9 bases in the middle. From germline, CDR1 is LNHDA and CDR2 SQIVND (reference sequence). The CDR3 runs 13 residues. This CDR3 is CASSPYQNTEAFF. The CDR3, as DNA: TGTGCCAGTAGTCCCTACCAAAACACTGAAGCTTTCTTT.

The J gene is TRBJ1-1, the V gene TRBV19, with no clear D. V gave up 3 bases and J gave up 7 bases, with 9 bases separating them. The CDR3 covers 12 residues. CDR1 is LNHDA, CDR2 SQIVND, per germline (reference sequence). The CDR3 DNA sequence: TGTGCCAGTAGTATCTACAGTCATGAAGCTTTCTTT. Translating gives CASSIYSHEAFF.

This clone was recorded a few times. V is TRBV7-6 and J is TRBJ1-2; D not resolved. Trimming cost V 5 bases and J 4 bases, with 17 bases left between them. Germline-derived CDR1 and CDR2 are SGHVS and FNYEAQ. This CDR3 comprises 15 residues. The CDR3, as DNA: TGTGCCAGCAGCCAGACACCCCTGGAAGGCTATGGCTACACCTTC. This translates into CASSQTPLEGYGYTF.

The rearrangement joins TRBV21-1 to TRBJ2-1; the table's TRBD1 call for D was not verified on the DNA. TRBV21-1 is designated a pseudogene. This CDR3 contains 18 residues. CDR3 sequence: CASSKALSVGPGCNEQFF. CDR3 DNA: TGTGCCAGCAGCAAAGCGCTTTCGGTTGGGCCCGGTTGCAATGAGCAGTTCTTC.

This chain joins TRBV7-3 and TRBJ1-2; 9 nucleotides match TRBD1. The germline V gene has CDR1 SGHTA and CDR2 FQGTGA. The CDR3 is 14 residues long. The ends lost 4 bases at V and 5 bases at J; junction bases unmatched: 5. The CDR3 reads CASSSTGTGYGYTF. The CDR3 DNA sequence: TGTGCCAGCAGCTCAACCGGGACAGGGTATGGCTACACCTTC.